This T cell receptor (beta chain) was sequenced in a study of OX40 agonist ivuxolimab in advanced cancers. This clone appeared a few times. What it recognizes is unknown. The CDR3 totals 15 residues. Germline values: CDR1 MNHEY, CDR2 SVGAGI. V was clipped by 0 bases and J by 4 bases; unmatched bases: 2. Study-wide results and limits: At 0.1 to 3.0 mg/kg, CD4+ and CD8+ blood T cells expanded clonally by week 6.

Libraries were prepared by immunoSEQ multiplex PCR; TCRdb keeps only in-frame clonotypes and omits some of them. The sample has 75,000 to 85,000 clones; around 86% are singletons. The rearrangement joins TRBV6-5 to TRBJ1-5; 8 positions match TRBD1. The source of this sequence is an adult with an advanced solid tumor such as melanoma, head and neck, liver or kidney cancer. The sequenced sample was CD4+ or CD8+ T cells sorted from blood, obtained in a trial of the OX40 agonist ivuxolimab. DNA for the CDR3: TGTGCCAGCAGTTACTCTTGGACAGGGAATCAGCCCCAGCATTTT. Its translation is CASSYSWTGNQPQHF.